The source of this TCR beta chain is a study of T cells after yellow fever vaccination. Whole-study findings and limits: Peaking faster, on day 5 versus 15, the secondary response was nonetheless weaker.

Production of TCR cDNA was by 5'RACE template switching, which also added a universal primer site and UMIs. TCRdb called the 5' RACE reads again in MiXCR, with one record for every CDR3 protein. The sample has approximately 250,000 distinct CDR3 sequences, less than 7.5% seen once; the top ten hold roughly 1%. Comment on this clonotype: Antigen specificity is unknown.

Germline loops: CDR1 SGHRS, CDR2 YFSETQ. The length of the CDR3 is 14 residues. Trimming took off 0 bases at V and 7 bases at J, with 13 bases between the two ends. The clonotype originates from a man in his thirties or forties who received the YFV17D yellow fever vaccine. This specimen consisted of CD4+ T cells sorted from PBMCs, obtained on the day of the yellow fever booster vaccination. The gene calls are TRBV5-1 and TRBJ2-5, with a weak D call TRBD1 (6 bases). The CDR3 protein is CASSLAGARGTQYF. Written as DNA, the CDR3 is TGCGCCAGCAGCTTGGCAGGGGCGCGAGGGACCCAGTACTTC.